The 17 T cell receptor beta chains in this list originate from one sample, sequenced in a study of blood T cell repertoires in COVID-19. Profiled with immunoSEQ multiplex PCR; TCRdb holds only in-frame clones, not every one. The profile shows 180,000 or so clones, approximately 80% of them singletons. Source material: PBMCs or T cells enriched from blood (not recorded which). These receptor sequences come from a man aged 50 or older who had recovered from COVID-19.

The gene calls are TRBV9 and TRBJ2-3; TRBD2 matches 10 bases. This CDR3 has 16 residues. With V trimmed by 0 bases and J by 2 bases, 3 bases remained unmatched. Germline assignment: CDR1 SGDLS and CDR2 YYNGEE. The CDR3 DNA is TGTGCCAGCAGCGTAGTAGCGGGGGGCGCCACAGATACGCAGTATTTT. This gives the protein CASSVVAGGATDTQYF.

The chain couples TRBV19 to TRBJ2-2; D might be TRBD1 (6 bases). From germline, CDR1 is LNHDA and CDR2 SQIVND (reference sequence). V was shortened by 5 bases and J by 6 bases, with 13 bases between the two germline ends. CDR3 length: 14 residues. Written as DNA, the CDR3 is TGTGCCAGTAGTGACCAGGGGTTGTCCGGGGAGCTGTTTTTT. It encodes CASSDQGLSGELFF.

V usage is TRBV6-5 and J usage is TRBJ1-4; 7 nucleotides align to TRBD1. CDR3 size: 14 residues. The germline V gene encodes CDR1 MNHEY and CDR2 SVGAGI. Trimming removed 9 bases from V and 7 bases from J; junction bases left unmatched: 11. The CDR3 sequence is CASRDSGGSEKLFF. CDR3 nucleotide sequence: TGTGCCAGTCGGGACAGCGGGGGAAGTGAAAAACTGTTTTTT.

With regard to this clone: The same CDR3 is also encoded by other DNA sequences in this sample. The chain recombines TRBV5-6 with TRBJ2-7, with 7 bases that match TRBD1. There are 15 residues in the CDR3. V was pared by 2 bases and J by 1 base, with 6 bases of the junction left unmatched. Germline CDR1 reads SGHDT; CDR2 reads YYEEEE. As DNA, the CDR3 is TGTGCCAGCAGCTTTAGACAGGGCCTTTCCTACGAGCAGTACTTC. This sequence encodes CASSFRQGLSYEQYF.

The chain combines TRBV6-2 or TRBV6-3 with TRBJ2-1, with TRBD2 identical over 14 bases. The trim removed 6 bases at V and 12 bases at J, leaving 13 bases unmatched. Germline CDR1 and CDR2: MNHEY and SVGEGT. This CDR3 has 16 amino acids. The CDR3 here is CASSSTGTSGSGPQFF. CDR3 coding DNA: TGTGCCAGCAGCTCTACCGGGACTAGCGGGAGTGGCCCGCAGTTCTTC.

The V gene is TRBV28, the J gene TRBJ2-7; D ambiguous. The V end was cut by 8 bases, the J end by 3 bases, with 11 bases between. The CDR3 loop spans 12 amino acids. In germline, CDR1 is MDHEN, CDR2 SYDVKM. CDR3 in DNA: TGTGCCAGCCTTAAGACGGGCTACGAGCAGTACTTC. This gives the protein CASLKTGYEQYF.

This rearrangement joins TRBV28 to TRBJ1-1; D gene uncertain. Germline CDR1 MDHEN, CDR2 SYDVKM. This CDR3 contains 12 residues. The germline V and J ends were trimmed by 6 bases and 11 bases, with 16 bases remaining between them. CDR3 nucleotides: TGTGCCAGCAGGATGACGCAGATGAGGGCTTTCTTT. It yields the protein CASRMTQMRAFF. The whole variable domain, remainder taken from reference TRBV28 and TRBJ1-1, is DVKVTQSSRYLVKRTGEKVFLECVQDMDHENMFWYRQDPGLGLRLIYFSYDVKMKEKGDIPEGYSVSREKKERFSLILESASTNQTSMYLCASRMTQMRAFFGQGTRLTVV.

This clone was seen just once. This sequence joins TRBV2 and TRBJ2-3; 7 bases align to TRBD1. CDR3 length: 14 amino acids. The germline V gene has CDR1 SNHLY and CDR2 FYNNEI. The V and J ends lost 6 bases and 1 base, in that order; junction bases with no gene match: 4. CDR3 amino acids: CASSRDRGTDTQYF. The CDR3 nucleotides read TGTGCCAGCAGCCGGGACAGAGGCACAGATACGCAGTATTTT.

This chain connects TRBV27 to TRBJ1-2, with a weak D call TRBD1 (6 bases). Trimming removed 6 bases at V and 3 bases at J, with 23 bases between. Germline CDR1 MNHEY, CDR2 SMNVEV (reference sequence). CDR3 length: 17 amino acids. CDR3 loop: CASRRHDIGGRDYGYTF. The DNA of the CDR3 is TGTGCCAGCAGGCGCCACGACATCGGGGGGCGCGACTATGGCTACACCTTC.

The gene calls are TRBV7-3 and TRBJ2-1; D perhaps matches TRBD2 (5 bases). V was trimmed by 4 bases and J by 0 bases, leaving 10 bases between them. This CDR3 has 15 residues. Germline V CDR1 and CDR2: SGHTA, FQGTGA. CDR3 region: CASSYRESSYNEQFF. The CDR3 DNA sequence: TGTGCCAGCAGCTATCGGGAAAGCTCCTACAATGAGCAGTTCTTC.

This clone was detected only a few times. The CDR3 region has the DNA TGTGCCAGCAGTTTATCACCGAGGAGCTATGGCTACACCTTC. Translating it yields CASSLSPRSYGYTF. The chain is built from TRBV27 and TRBJ1-2, with unresolved D. From germline, CDR1 is MNHEY and CDR2 SMNVEV (reference sequence). The length of the CDR3 is 14 residues. V lost 0 bases to trimming and J lost 4 bases, with 9 bases between them.

The gene calls are TRBV30 and TRBJ2-5; D gene unclear. This CDR3 has 12 residues. Trimming took 2 bases from V and 3 from J, leaving 7 bases between them. The V gene's germline CDR1 is GTSNPN and CDR2 SVGIG (reference sequence). CDR3 sequence reads: CAWSTAKETQYF. The CDR3 nucleotides read TGTGCCTGGAGTACAGCAAAAGAGACCCAGTACTTC.

The rearrangement links TRBV19 to TRBJ2-7; tentative D call: TRBD2 (5 bases). The CDR3 totals 13 residues. Germline CDR1 reads LNHDA; CDR2 reads SQIVND (reference sequence). V lost 5 bases and J lost 7, with 15 bases in between. In nucleotides, the CDR3 is TGTGCCAGTAGTCGGACTTTTGGAGATGAGCAGTACTTC. It translates to CASSRTFGDEQYF.

V and J are TRBV10-3 and TRBJ2-6; TRBD2 is a possible D gene (5 bases). The CDR3 loop spans 14 amino acids. Germline assignment: CDR1 ENHRY and CDR2 SYGVKD. V dropped 3 bases and J dropped 4 bases, with 7 bases sitting between them. The CDR3 loop reads CAISDSGGANVLTF. The CDR3 DNA is TGTGCCATCAGTGATTCGGGGGGGGCCAACGTCCTGACTTTC.

The chain has TRBV19 and TRBJ1-2, with D perhaps TRBD1 (6 bases). Trimming took off 6 bases at V and 3 bases at J, with 23 bases between the two ends. This CDR3 has 17 residues. Germline-derived CDR1 and CDR2 are LNHDA and SQIVND (reference sequence). CDR3: CASSFLPTNRDDYGYTF. In DNA, the CDR3 is TGTGCCAGTAGCTTTCTACCAACAAACAGGGACGACTATGGCTACACCTTC.

This rearrangement joins TRBV6-5 to TRBJ2-5, with TRBD1 identical over 7 bases. The germline gives CDR1 MNHEY, CDR2 SVGAGI. Trimming took 4 bases from V and 7 from J; bases not matched to a gene: 9. This CDR3 has 14 amino acids. Here the CDR3 reads CASSWTGVRGTQYF. The CDR3 DNA reads TGTGCCAGCAGTTGGACAGGAGTTCGAGGGACCCAGTACTTC.

In this sample, this clone turned up once. The chain is built from TRBV28 and TRBJ1-6; D unclear. Germline lookup yields CDR1 MDHEN and CDR2 SYDVKM. The CDR3 totals 16 residues. Trimming took off 2 bases at V and 7 bases at J, with 15 bases between the two ends. The chain's CDR3 is CASSLGPLSSNSPLHF. CDR3 in DNA: TGTGCCAGCAGTTTAGGGCCTCTTTCAAGCAATTCACCCCTCCACTTT.